This TCR beta chain was observed in a study of blood T cell repertoires in COVID-19. Study-level information: The United States, Italy and Spain supplied acute and convalescent COVID-19 samples. T cells, B-cell-depleted T cells, or PBMCs provided the cDNA or gDNA that served as material.

Germline CDR1 reads MDHEN; CDR2 reads SYDVKM. The CDR3 length is 18 residues. V dropped 2 bases and J dropped 4; count of bases not matched to a gene: 14. Assay: immunoSEQ multiplex PCR; the TCRdb copy retains only in-frame clones and omits some. Found here are about 14,000 clones, about 87% of them singletons; the top ten hold 4.5% to 6%. This TCR was sampled from a human donor in a cohort sampled during active COVID-19. This chain joins TRBV28 and TRBJ1-1; 9 nucleotides agree with TRBD1. The sample taken for sequencing was peripheral blood. The CDR3 coding sequence is TGTGCCAGCAGTTTAACCTCCCCCGACAGGGGGTGGTTCACTGAAGCTTTCTTT. Translation: CASSLTSPDRGWFTEAFF.